Following are 6 T cell receptor beta chains from one sample sequenced in a study of identical twins listed by TCRdb under 2016. The receptor library was made with 5' RACE. Sequencing was carried out with an Illumina HiSeq 2000. Through fastp at Q25 and MiXCR, TCRdb rebuilt clones from the public reads, retaining in-frame beta chains. Rows are combined by CDR3 protein, so each entry shows the most common genes and DNA. The sample has fewer than 900,000 distinct CDR3 sequences on record, over 20% of them singletons. 4% to 4.5% of the sample is taken by the ten largest. These data were also reused for a study on T cells expressing NK-cell markers.

Sequencing was done on a sample of PBMCs. The receptors derive from a woman younger than 30 in good health.

This sequence joins TRBV4-3 and TRBJ2-5; D may be TRBD2 (6 bases). This CDR3 comprises 16 residues. The germline gives CDR1 LGHNA, CDR2 YSLEER. The ends were cut back, 3 bases at V and 5 bases at J, with 19 bases in the middle. The CDR3 sequence: CASSHRAEGIGETQYF. The CDR3 DNA is TGCGCCAGCAGCCATCGGGCGGAGGGGATTGGGGAGACCCAGTACTTC.

This rearrangement joins TRBV20-1 to TRBJ2-3; 14 bases line up with TRBD2. V dropped 6 bases and J dropped 4; count of bases not matched to a gene: 12. Germline CDR1 and CDR2: DFQATT and SNEGSKA (reference sequence). The CDR3 extends over 17 amino acids. CDR3 in DNA: TGCAGTGCGTCTGGTCCGGGACTAGCGGGAGAGGCAGATACGCAGTATTTT. Translation: CSASGPGLAGEADTQYF.

V is TRBV3-1 and J is TRBJ2-7; D gene ambiguous. Germline loops: CDR1 LGHDT, CDR2 YNNKEL (reference sequence). The ends were cut back, 2 bases at V and 5 bases at J, with 4 bases in the middle. The CDR3 spans 11 residues. The DNA for the CDR3 is TGTGCCAGCAGCCAATTCGACGAGCAGTACTTC. This translates into CASSQFDEQYF.

This clonotype was detected once. A read error may account for a junction end that differs from germline. The chain links TRBV6-5 to TRBJ1-2, with D possibly being TRBD1 (6 bases). Germline CDR1 reads MNHEY; CDR2 reads SVGAGI. CDR3 size: 11 residues. The CDR3 reads CASSSVGACIF. The CDR3 DNA reads TGTGCCAGCTCAAGTGTGGGGGCTTGCATCTTC.

This clonotype was seen more than once but under ten times. The CDR3 loop reads CASSPSGDLTKQYF. The CDR3 nucleotides are TGTGCCAGCAGCCCTAGCGGGGACCTTACGAAGCAGTACTTC. V and J are TRBV11-2 and TRBJ2-7; 9 bases line up with TRBD2. Germline CDR1 SGHAT, CDR2 FQNNGV. The CDR3 loop spans 14 amino acids. With 5 bases clipped from V and 8 bases from J, the junction kept 10 bases outside the gene matches.

This clonotype was seen a few times. The gene calls are TRBV4-2 and TRBJ2-1; 7 bases fit TRBD2. The germline gives CDR1 LGHNA, CDR2 YNFKEQ. The CDR3 covers 17 residues. Germline trimming cut 2 bases from V and 10 bases from J; bases unmatched to any gene: 17. The CDR3 nucleotides read TGTGCCAGCAGCCAAACCGTAGGCCCGGGGGGTTTGCAGGAGCAGTTCTTC. Protein sequence: CASSQTVGPGGLQEQFF.